This TCR beta chain was recovered during a study of cytomegalovirus exposure and HLA in healthy donors. Primers included in the PCR were 60 Vbeta and 13 Jbeta primers. TCRdb's copy holds only in-frame clones and misses some; the assay was immunoSEQ multiplex PCR. Of about 150,000 clones listed, approximately 80% are singletons. Germline CDR1 reads SEHNR; CDR2 reads FQNEAQ (reference sequence). Trimming shortened V by 6 bases and J by 3 bases, and 9 bases separated the two germline ends. This CDR3 is 12 amino acids long. This sequence joins TRBV7-9 and TRBJ2-7; D unclear. This receptor was obtained from a boy between 2 and 10 years old in good health and CMV-seronegative. The sample was PBMCs. CDR3 loop: CASSLHGYEQYF. Here the CDR3 DNA reads TGTGCCAGCAGTTTACACGGCTACGAGCAGTACTTC.